A selection of T cell receptor beta chains follows, all from one sample in a study of blood T cell repertoires in COVID-19. The assay was immunoSEQ multiplex PCR, and TCRdb's table has in-frame clones only and misses some. Here the sample spans fewer than 300,000 clones, 90% being singletons. Sequencing was carried out using PBMCs or T cells enriched from blood (not recorded which). The receptor set was obtained from a woman in her 30s who had recovered from COVID-19. The conserved cysteine and the conserved F or W are not part of the CDR3 here. The order of the fields is J gene, V gene, CDR3 protein.

>TRBJ1-2|TRBV19
ASSGGIAGYT
>TRBJ2-2|TRBV25-1
ASPPTPTGELF
>TRBJ2-5|TRBV7-3
ASSSGLAGVQETQY
>TRBJ2-3|TRBV6-1
ASSERWGTSGRGSDTQY
>TRBJ2-3|TRBV18
ASSPLPGLGTDTQY
>TRBJ2-3|TRBV6-1
ASSDIGGNTQY
>TRBJ1-5|TRBV11-1
ASSITGVGQPQH
>TRBJ2-1|TRBV27
ASSLGQQNYNEQF
>TRBJ2-7|TRBV9
ASSSRGHSYEQY
>TRBJ2-7|TRBV7-9
ASSLSGTVQHEQY
>TRBJ2-7|TRBV19
ASNFAGGGYEQY
>TRBJ2-2|TRBV6-5
ASSYSTSSGELF
>TRBJ2-7|TRBV7-9
ASSPTGVNSYEQY
>TRBJ1-3|TRBV15
ATSRDTSGTGNTIY
>TRBJ1-6|TRBV28
ASRSVAAEYNSPLH
>TRBJ1-1|TRBV21-1
ASSKAPRTGTLNTEAF
>TRBJ2-1|TRBV5-4
ASSLVAGGLDEQF
>TRBJ1-2|TRBV6-2/TRBV6-3
ASSYSEGSYGYT